These 4 T cell receptor beta chains originate from one sample sequenced in a study of Graves' ophthalmopathy and Graves' hyperthyroidism. Scientists amplified the TCR beta CDR3 regions from RNA transcripts. An opening RT-PCR round employed HTBI primers and preceded a second-round multiplex PCR. TCRdb reprocessed the multiplex PCR reads via MiXCR and lists one record per CDR3 protein. The repertoire holds almost 750,000 distinct CDR3 sequences, with approximately 40% as singletons. Material for sequencing was peripheral blood. All receptors derive from an adult man with Graves' ophthalmopathy.

The chain carries TRBV9 and TRBJ1-2; D is undetermined. The V gene's germline CDR1 is SGDLS and CDR2 YYNGEE. This CDR3 is 10 amino acids long. V lost 10 bases and J 8 bases, leaving 12 bases between the germline ends. The CDR3 reads CAQDGLGYTF. DNA for the CDR3: TGTGCCCAAGACGGGTTAGGCTACACCTTC.

This clonotype appeared a few times. V and J are TRBV20-1 and TRBJ2-7, with 7 nucleotides matching TRBD2. Germline V CDR1 and CDR2: DFQATT, SNEGSKA (reference sequence). V shed 2 bases and J 6 bases; nucleotides not matched to a gene: 7. The CDR3 is 13 amino acids. The CDR3 sequence: CSARTGRVVEQYF. The DNA of the CDR3 is TGCAGTGCTAGAACTGGGAGGGTAGTCGAGCAGTACTTC.

The chain recombines TRBV2 with TRBJ2-5, with 11 bases matching TRBD1. The better agreement between TRBJ2-7 and the DNA end casts doubt on the J call. This CDR3 is built from 14 residues. Germline V lookup: CDR1 SNHLY, CDR2 FYNNEI. CDR3 coding DNA: TGTGCCAGCAGATGGGGACAGGGGGGCAACGAGCAGTACTTC. This codes for CASRWGQGGNEQYF.

As regards this clonotype: This is likely a read error, given that the CDR3 carries no conserved phenylalanine or tryptophan at its end. The DNA is omitted, as the CDR3 cannot be located on it reliably, and the CDR3 follows TCRdb's listing. This chain links TRBV7-9 with TRBJ1-1; TRBD1, as called in the table, went unchecked against the DNA. Germline V CDR1 and CDR2: SEHNR, FQNEAQ (reference sequence). The CDR3 is 10 residues long, counting both termini. The CDR3 loop is CASSLIAGVR.